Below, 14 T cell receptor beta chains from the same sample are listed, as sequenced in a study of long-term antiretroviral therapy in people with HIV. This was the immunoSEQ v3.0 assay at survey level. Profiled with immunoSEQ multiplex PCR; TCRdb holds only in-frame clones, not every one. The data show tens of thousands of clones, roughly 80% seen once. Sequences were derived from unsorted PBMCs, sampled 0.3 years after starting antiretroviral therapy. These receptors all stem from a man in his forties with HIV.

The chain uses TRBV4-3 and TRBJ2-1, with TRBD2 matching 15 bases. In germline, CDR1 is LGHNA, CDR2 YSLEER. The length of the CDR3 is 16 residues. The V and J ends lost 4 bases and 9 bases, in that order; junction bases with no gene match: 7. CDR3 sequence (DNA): TGCGCCAGCAGCCCTAGGACTAGCGGGAGGGTTGGTGAGCAGTTCTTC. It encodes CASSPRTSGRVGEQFF.

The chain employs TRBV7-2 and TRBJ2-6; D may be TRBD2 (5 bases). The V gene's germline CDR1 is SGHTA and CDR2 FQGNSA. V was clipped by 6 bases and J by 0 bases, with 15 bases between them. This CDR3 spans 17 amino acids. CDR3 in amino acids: CASRSQGRDSGANVLTF. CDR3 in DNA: TGTGCCAGCAGATCACAAGGACGGGACTCTGGGGCCAACGTCCTGACTTTC.

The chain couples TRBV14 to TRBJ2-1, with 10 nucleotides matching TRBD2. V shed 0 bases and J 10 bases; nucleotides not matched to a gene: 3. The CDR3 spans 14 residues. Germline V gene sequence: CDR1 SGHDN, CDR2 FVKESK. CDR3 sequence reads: CASSQESTSGEQFF. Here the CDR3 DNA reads TGTGCCAGCAGCCAAGAATCGACTAGCGGGGAGCAGTTCTTC.

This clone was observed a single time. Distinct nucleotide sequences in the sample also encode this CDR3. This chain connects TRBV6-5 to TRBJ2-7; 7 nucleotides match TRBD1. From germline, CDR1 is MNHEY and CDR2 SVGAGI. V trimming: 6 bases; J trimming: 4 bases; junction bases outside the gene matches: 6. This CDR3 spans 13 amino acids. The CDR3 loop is CASRHRDSYEQYF. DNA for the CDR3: TGTGCCAGCAGACACCGGGACAGTTACGAGCAGTACTTC.

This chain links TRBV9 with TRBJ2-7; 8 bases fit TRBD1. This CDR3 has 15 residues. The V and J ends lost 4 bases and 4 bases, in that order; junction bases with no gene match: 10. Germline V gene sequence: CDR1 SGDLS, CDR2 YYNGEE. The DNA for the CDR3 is TGTGCCAGCAGCCCCACGGACAGGGTAGCGTACGAGCAGTACTTC. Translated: CASSPTDRVAYEQYF.

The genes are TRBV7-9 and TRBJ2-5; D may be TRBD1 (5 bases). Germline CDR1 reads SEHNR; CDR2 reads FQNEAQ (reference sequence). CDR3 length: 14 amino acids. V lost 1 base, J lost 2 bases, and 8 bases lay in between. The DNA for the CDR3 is TGTGCCAGCAGCTTAGGGGGCGTACAAGAGACCCAGTACTTC. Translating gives CASSLGGVQETQYF.

Here the CDR3 reads CASSLTLAGGPNEQFF. The CDR3 nucleotides are TGCGCCAGCAGCTTGACCCTAGCGGGAGGGCCCAATGAGCAGTTCTTC. V usage is TRBV5-1 and J usage is TRBJ2-1; 12 bases align to TRBD2. Germline-derived CDR1 and CDR2 are SGHRS and YFSETQ. Losses at the gene ends were 1 base for V and 6 bases for J; bases not matched to a gene: 5. The CDR3 is made up of 16 amino acids.

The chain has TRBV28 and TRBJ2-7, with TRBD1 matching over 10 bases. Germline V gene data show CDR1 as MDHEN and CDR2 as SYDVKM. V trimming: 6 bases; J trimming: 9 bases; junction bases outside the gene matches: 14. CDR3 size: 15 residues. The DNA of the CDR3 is TGTGCCAGCAGCATACCGGGACAGGGGACCTCTGGGCAGTACTTC. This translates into CASSIPGQGTSGQYF.

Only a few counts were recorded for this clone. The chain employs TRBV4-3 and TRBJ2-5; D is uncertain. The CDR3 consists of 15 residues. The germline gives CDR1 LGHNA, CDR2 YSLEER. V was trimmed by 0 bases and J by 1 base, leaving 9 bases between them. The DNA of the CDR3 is TGCGCCAGCAGCCAAGAGTGGGGATTCCAAGAGACCCAGTACTTC. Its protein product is CASSQEWGFQETQYF.

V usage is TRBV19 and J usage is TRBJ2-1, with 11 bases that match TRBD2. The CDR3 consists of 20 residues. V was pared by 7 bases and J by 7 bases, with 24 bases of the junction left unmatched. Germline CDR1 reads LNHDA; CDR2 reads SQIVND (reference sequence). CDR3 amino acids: CASKRQGSPGSGRAINEQFF. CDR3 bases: TGTGCCAGTAAGCGACAGGGCTCCCCAGGTAGCGGGAGGGCCATTAATGAGCAGTTCTTC.

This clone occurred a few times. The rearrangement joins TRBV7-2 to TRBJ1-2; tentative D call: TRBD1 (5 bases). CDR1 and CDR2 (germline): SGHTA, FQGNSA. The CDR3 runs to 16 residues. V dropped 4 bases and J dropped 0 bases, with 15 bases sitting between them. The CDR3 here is CASSWAGTVANYGYTF. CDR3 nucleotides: TGTGCCAGCAGCTGGGCCGGGACGGTAGCTAACTATGGCTACACCTTC.

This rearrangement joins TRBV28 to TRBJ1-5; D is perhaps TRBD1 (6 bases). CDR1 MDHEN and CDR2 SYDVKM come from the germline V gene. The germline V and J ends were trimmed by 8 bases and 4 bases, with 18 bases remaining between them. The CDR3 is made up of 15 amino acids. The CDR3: CASVSTGTPNQPQHF. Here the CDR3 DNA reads TGTGCCAGCGTATCGACAGGCACACCGAATCAGCCCCAGCATTTT. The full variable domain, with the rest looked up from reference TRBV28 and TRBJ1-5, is DVKVTQSSRYLVKRTGEKVFLECVQDMDHENMFWYRQDPGLGLRLIYFSYDVKMKEKGDIPEGYSVSREKKERFSLILESASTNQTSMYLCASVSTGTPNQPQHFGDGTRLSIL.

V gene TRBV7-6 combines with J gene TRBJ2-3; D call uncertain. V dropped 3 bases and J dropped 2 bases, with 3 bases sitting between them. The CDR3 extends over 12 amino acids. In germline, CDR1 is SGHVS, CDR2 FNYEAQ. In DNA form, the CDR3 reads TGTGCCAGCAGCTTTATCACAGATACGCAGTATTTT. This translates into CASSFITDTQYF.

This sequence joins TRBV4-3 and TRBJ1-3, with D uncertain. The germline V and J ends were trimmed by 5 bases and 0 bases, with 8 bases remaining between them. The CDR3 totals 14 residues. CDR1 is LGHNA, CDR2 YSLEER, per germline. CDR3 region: CASSTPRSGNTIYF. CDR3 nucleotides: TGCGCCAGCAGCACTCCCCGCTCTGGAAACACCATATATTTT.